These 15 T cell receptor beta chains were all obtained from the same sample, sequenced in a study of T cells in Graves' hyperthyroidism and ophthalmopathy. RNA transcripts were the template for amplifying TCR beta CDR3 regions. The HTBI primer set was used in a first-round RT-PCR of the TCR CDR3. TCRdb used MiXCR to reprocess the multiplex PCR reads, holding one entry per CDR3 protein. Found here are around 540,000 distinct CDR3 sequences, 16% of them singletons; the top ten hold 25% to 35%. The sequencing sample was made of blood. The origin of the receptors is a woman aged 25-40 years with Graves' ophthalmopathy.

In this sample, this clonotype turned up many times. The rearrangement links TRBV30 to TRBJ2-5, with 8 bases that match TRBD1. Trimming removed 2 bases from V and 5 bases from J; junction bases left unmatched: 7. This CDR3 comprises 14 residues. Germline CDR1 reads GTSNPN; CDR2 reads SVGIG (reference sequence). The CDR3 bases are TGTGCCTGGAGTCCGGGACAGGCTCGGGAGACCCAGTACTTC. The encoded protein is CAWSPGQARETQYF. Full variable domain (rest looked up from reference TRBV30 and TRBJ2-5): SQTIHQWPATLVQPVGSPLSLECTVEGTSNPNLYWYRQAAGRGLQLLFYSVGIGQISSEVPQNLSASRPQDRQFILSSKKLLLSDSGFYLCAWSPGQARETQYFGPGTRLLVL.

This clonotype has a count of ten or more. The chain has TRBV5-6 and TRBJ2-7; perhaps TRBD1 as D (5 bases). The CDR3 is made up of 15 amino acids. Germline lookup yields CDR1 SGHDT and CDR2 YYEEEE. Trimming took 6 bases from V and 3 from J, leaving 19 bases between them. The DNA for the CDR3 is TGTGCCAGCACTATGAACCCAGGGATCGGCTACGAGCAGTACTTC. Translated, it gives CASTMNPGIGYEQYF.

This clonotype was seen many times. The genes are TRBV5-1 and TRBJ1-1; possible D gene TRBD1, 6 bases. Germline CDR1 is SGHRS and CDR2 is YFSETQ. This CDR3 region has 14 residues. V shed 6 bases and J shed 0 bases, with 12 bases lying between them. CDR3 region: CASTQPGVNTEAFF. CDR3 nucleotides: TGCGCCAGCACCCAGCCAGGGGTGAACACTGAAGCTTTCTTT. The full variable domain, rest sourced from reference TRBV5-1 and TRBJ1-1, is KAGVTQTPRYLIKTRGQQVTLSCSPISGHRSVSWYQQTPGQGLQFLFEYFSETQRNKGNFPGRFSGRQFSNSRSEMNVSTLELGDSALYLCASTQPGVNTEAFFGQGTRLTVV.

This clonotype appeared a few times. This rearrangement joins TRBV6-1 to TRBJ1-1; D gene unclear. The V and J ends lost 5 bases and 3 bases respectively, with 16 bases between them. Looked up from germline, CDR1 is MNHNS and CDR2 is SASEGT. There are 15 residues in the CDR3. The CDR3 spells CASSPFERWDTEAFF. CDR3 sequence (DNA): TGTGCCAGCAGTCCTTTCGAGAGGTGGGACACTGAAGCTTTCTTT.

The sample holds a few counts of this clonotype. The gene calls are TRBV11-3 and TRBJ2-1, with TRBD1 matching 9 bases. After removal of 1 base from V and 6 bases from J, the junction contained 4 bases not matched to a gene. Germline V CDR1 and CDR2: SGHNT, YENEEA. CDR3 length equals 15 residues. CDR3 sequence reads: CASSLGHRGPNEQFF. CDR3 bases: TGTGCCAGCAGCTTAGGTCACAGGGGGCCCAATGAGCAGTTCTTC.

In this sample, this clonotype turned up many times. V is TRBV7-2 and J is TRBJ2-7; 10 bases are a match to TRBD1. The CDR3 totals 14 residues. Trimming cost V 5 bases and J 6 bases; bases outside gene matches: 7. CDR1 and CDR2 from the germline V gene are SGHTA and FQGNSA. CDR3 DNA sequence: TGTGCCAGCAGCCGACAGGGGGCGCCAAGCGAGCAGTACTTC. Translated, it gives CASSRQGAPSEQYF.

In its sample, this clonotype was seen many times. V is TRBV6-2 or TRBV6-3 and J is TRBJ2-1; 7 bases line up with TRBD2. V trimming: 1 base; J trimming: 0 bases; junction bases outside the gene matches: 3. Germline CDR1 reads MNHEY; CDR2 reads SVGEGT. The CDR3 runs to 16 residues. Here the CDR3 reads CASSYLRESSYNEQFF. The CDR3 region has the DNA TGTGCCAGCAGTTACTTGCGGGAGAGCTCCTACAATGAGCAGTTCTTC.

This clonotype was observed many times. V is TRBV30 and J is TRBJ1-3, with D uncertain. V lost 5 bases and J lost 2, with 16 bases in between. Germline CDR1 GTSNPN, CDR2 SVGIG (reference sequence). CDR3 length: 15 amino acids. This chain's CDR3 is CAWEDRSDAGNTIYF. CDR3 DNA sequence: TGTGCCTGGGAAGATCGAAGTGATGCTGGAAACACCATATATTTT. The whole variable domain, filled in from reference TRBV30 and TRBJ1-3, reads SQTIHQWPATLVQPVGSPLSLECTVEGTSNPNLYWYRQAAGRGLQLLFYSVGIGQISSEVPQNLSASRPQDRQFILSSKKLLLSDSGFYLCAWEDRSDAGNTIYFGEGSWLTVV.

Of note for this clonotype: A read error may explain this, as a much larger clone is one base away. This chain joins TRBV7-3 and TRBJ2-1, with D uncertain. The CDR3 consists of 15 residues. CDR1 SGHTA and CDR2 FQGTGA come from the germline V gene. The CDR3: CASSLTPGGYNEQLF. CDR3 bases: TGTGCCAGCAGCTTAACTCCAGGTGGCTACAATGAGCAGCTCTTC.

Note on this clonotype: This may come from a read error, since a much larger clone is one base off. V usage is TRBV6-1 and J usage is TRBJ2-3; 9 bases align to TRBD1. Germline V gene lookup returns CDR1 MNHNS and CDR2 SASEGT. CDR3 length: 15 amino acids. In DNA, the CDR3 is TGTGCCAGCAGAAGGGACAGGGCTAGCGAAGATGCGCAGTATTTT. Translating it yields CASRRDRASEDAQYF.

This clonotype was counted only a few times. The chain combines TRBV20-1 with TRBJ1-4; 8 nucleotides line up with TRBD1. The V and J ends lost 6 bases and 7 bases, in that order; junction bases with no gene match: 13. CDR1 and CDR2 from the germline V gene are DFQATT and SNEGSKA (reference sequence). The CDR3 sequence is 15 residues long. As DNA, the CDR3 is TGCAGTGCCAGACCGCCACAGGGGGTATCTGAAAAACTGTTTTTT. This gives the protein CSARPPQGVSEKLFF.

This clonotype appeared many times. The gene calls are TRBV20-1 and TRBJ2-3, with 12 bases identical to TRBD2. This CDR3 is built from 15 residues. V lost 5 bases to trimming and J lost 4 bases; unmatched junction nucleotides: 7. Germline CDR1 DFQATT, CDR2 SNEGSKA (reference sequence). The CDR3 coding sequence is TGCAGTGCTGTATCTAGCGGGAGGGCCCCAGATACGCAGTATTTT. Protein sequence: CSAVSSGRAPDTQYF.

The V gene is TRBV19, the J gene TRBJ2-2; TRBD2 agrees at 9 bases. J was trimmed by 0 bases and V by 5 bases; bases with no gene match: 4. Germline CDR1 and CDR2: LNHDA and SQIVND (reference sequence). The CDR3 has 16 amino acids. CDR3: CASSGPSGTNTGELFF. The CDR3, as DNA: TGTGCCAGTAGTGGGCCTAGCGGGACGAACACCGGGGAGCTGTTTTTT.

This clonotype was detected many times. The CDR3 DNA reads as TGTGCCAGCAGCCCCGACAGGGGAGATCAGCCCCAGCATTTT. Translated: CASSPDRGDQPQHF. The rearrangement joins TRBV7-9 to TRBJ1-5, with 8 bases matching TRBD1. The CDR3 length is 14 residues. V lost 5 bases, J lost 5 bases, and 5 bases stayed unmatched. CDR1 is SEHNR, CDR2 FQNEAQ, per germline (reference sequence).

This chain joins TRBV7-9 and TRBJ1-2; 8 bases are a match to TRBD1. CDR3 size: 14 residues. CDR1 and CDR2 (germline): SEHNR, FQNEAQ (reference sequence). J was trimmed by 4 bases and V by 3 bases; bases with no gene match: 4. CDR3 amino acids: CASSFWTGPYGYTF. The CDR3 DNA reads TGTGCCAGCAGCTTTTGGACAGGGCCCTATGGCTACACCTTC. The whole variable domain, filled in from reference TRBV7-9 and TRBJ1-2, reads DTGVSQNPRHKITKRGQNVTFRCDPISEHNRLYWYRQTLGQGPEFLTYFQNEAQLEKSRLLSDRFSAERPKGSFSTLEIQRTEQGDSAMYLCASSFWTGPYGYTFGSGTRLTVV.